The rows below give T cell receptor beta chains drawn from one sample of a study of shared clonotypes between healthy human individuals. The repertoire was sequenced with immunoSEQ multiplex PCR; TCRdb's copy has only in-frame clones and lacks some. The profile shows hundreds of thousands of clones, about 95% of them singletons. Material for sequencing was naive CD8+ T cells sorted from blood. The receptors were sampled from a woman aged 25 to 39 in good health. Each CDR3 is given with its conserved first and last residue. The D gene is left open where the match is weak. Rows may omit the clone size; those that give it use once, few, many or a size class.

clone size: NA; D gene: TRBD1; J gene: TRBJ2-1; V gene: TRBV11-2; CDR3 DNA: TGTGCCAGCAGCTTAGGACCCGGGACAGGGATCCATGAGCAGTTCTTC; CDR3 protein: CASSLGPGTGIHEQFF
clone size: NA; D gene: NA; J gene: TRBJ2-1; V gene: TRBV28; CDR3 DNA: TGTGCCAGCGGGAAAAGTGGCGGGATCTACAATGAGCAGTTCTTC; CDR3 protein: CASGKSGGIYNEQFF
clone size: NA; D gene: NA; J gene: TRBJ2-2; V gene: TRBV9; CDR3 DNA: TGTGCCAGCAGCGTAGGAGGCCGGAGCCGGGAGCTGTTTTTT; CDR3 protein: CASSVGGRSRELFF
clone size: once; D gene: NA; J gene: TRBJ1-5; V gene: TRBV5-4; CDR3 DNA: TGTGCCAGCAGCTTCTTCGGCGGAAATCAGCCCCAGCATTTT; CDR3 protein: CASSFFGGNQPQHF
clone size: NA; D gene: NA; J gene: TRBJ1-5; V gene: TRBV5-6; CDR3 DNA: TGTGCCAGCAGCCTGGACGGGCCAGGCAATCAGCCCCAGCATTTT; CDR3 protein: CASSLDGPGNQPQHF
clone size: NA; D gene: NA; J gene: TRBJ2-6; V gene: TRBV7-8; CDR3 DNA: TGTGCCAGCAGCGTACCTGGGGCCAACGTCCTGACTTTC; CDR3 protein: CASSVPGANVLTF
clone size: NA; D gene: NA; J gene: TRBJ1-2; V gene: TRBV5-1; CDR3 DNA: TGCGCCAGCAGCTTGTATGGGGCCCCAGGGGAGAACGGCTACACCTTC; CDR3 protein: CASSLYGAPGENGYTF
clone size: NA; D gene: TRBD1; J gene: TRBJ1-2; V gene: TRBV5-4; CDR3 DNA: TGTGCCAGCAGCCCGACAGGGGGGAGTGGCTACACCTTC; CDR3 protein: CASSPTGGSGYTF
clone size: NA; D gene: NA; J gene: TRBJ2-5; V gene: TRBV9; CDR3 DNA: TGTGCCAGCAGCGTGGAACTAGACCAAGAGACCCAGTACTTC; CDR3 protein: CASSVELDQETQYF
clone size: NA; D gene: TRBD1; J gene: TRBJ2-5; V gene: TRBV19; CDR3 DNA: TGTGCCAGTAGTAGGGACAGGGAAGAGACCCAGTACTTC; CDR3 protein: CASSRDREETQYF
clone size: NA; D gene: NA; J gene: TRBJ2-5; V gene: TRBV5-1; CDR3 DNA: TGCGCCAGCAGCTTGGCGTCGCGGGCAACACGGGAGGAGACCCAGTACTTC; CDR3 protein: CASSLASRATREETQYF
clone size: NA; D gene: TRBD2; J gene: TRBJ2-7; V gene: TRBV29-1; CDR3 DNA: TGCAGCGTGGGGACTAGCAACCACTACGAGCAGTACTTC; CDR3 protein: CSVGTSNHYEQYF
clone size: NA; D gene: NA; J gene: TRBJ2-1; V gene: TRBV5-1; CDR3 DNA: TGCGCCAGCAGGCCCGCCGGGGATGAGCAGTTCTTC; CDR3 protein: CASRPAGDEQFF
clone size: NA; D gene: TRBD1; J gene: TRBJ1-5; V gene: TRBV27; CDR3 DNA: TGTGCCAGCAGTCTGGGGACAGGACTTAGCAATCAGCCCCAGCATTTT; CDR3 protein: CASSLGTGLSNQPQHF
clone size: NA; D gene: NA; J gene: TRBJ2-7; V gene: TRBV19; CDR3 DNA: TGTGCCAGTAGACCGGACTGGGGGTACGAGCAGTACTTC; CDR3 protein: CASRPDWGYEQYF
clone size: NA; D gene: NA; J gene: TRBJ2-7; V gene: TRBV29-1; CDR3 DNA: TGCAGCTTACCGGGCTTAAAAGCCCACGAGCAGTACTTC; CDR3 protein: CSLPGLKAHEQYF
clone size: NA; D gene: NA; J gene: TRBJ2-1; V gene: TRBV5-1; CDR3 DNA: TGCGCCAGCAGCTTGGTAATAAATCTCGTGGGAGGGGGTGAGCAGTTCTTC; CDR3 protein: CASSLVINLVGGGEQFF
clone size: NA; D gene: NA; J gene: TRBJ2-7; V gene: TRBV6-5; CDR3 DNA: TGTGCCAGCAGTTACTCGATGGGGGCATACGAGCAGTACTTC; CDR3 protein: CASSYSMGAYEQYF
clone size: once; D gene: NA; J gene: TRBJ2-7; V gene: TRBV28; CDR3 DNA: TGTGCCAGCCGCGCGGCAGATTCCTACGAGCAGTACTTC; CDR3 protein: CASRAADSYEQYF
clone size: NA; D gene: TRBD2; J gene: TRBJ2-3; V gene: TRBV7-6; CDR3 DNA: TGTGCCAGCAGCGATAGACTAGCGGGCACAGATACGCAGTATTTT; CDR3 protein: CASSDRLAGTDTQYF
clone size: NA; D gene: NA; J gene: TRBJ2-2; V gene: TRBV27; CDR3 DNA: TGTGCCAGCAGTTTCAAGGGGAACACCGGGGAGCTGTTTTTT; CDR3 protein: CASSFKGNTGELFF
clone size: NA; D gene: NA; J gene: TRBJ1-1; V gene: TRBV15; CDR3 DNA: TGTGCCACCAGCAGAGATTTCCCTGGGCGGGACGGCCTCAGGGACACTGAAGCTTTCTTT; CDR3 protein: CATSRDFPGRDGLRDTEAFF
clone size: once; D gene: TRBD2; J gene: TRBJ2-7; V gene: TRBV7-8; CDR3 DNA: TGTGCCAGCAGCTTTGTGGTAGCGGGAGGGCCCGAGCAGTACTTC; CDR3 protein: CASSFVVAGGPEQYF
clone size: NA; D gene: TRBD1; J gene: TRBJ2-7; V gene: TRBV5-6; CDR3 DNA: TGTGCCAGCAGCTCGGACAGGGGTTACGAGCAGTACTTC; CDR3 protein: CASSSDRGYEQYF
clone size: NA; D gene: NA; J gene: TRBJ2-7; V gene: TRBV28; CDR3 DNA: TGTGCCAGCAGTTTTCTGACTAGCTACGAGCAGTACTTC; CDR3 protein: CASSFLTSYEQYF
clone size: NA; D gene: TRBD2; J gene: TRBJ2-7; V gene: TRBV5-1; CDR3 DNA: TGCGCCAGCAGCTTAGCCGGGAGGGAGTCCTACGAGCAGTACTTC; CDR3 protein: CASSLAGRESYEQYF
clone size: NA; D gene: NA; J gene: TRBJ1-4; V gene: TRBV11-2; CDR3 DNA: TGTGCCAGCAGCTCCCTGACGGATTATAATGAAAAACTGTTTTTT; CDR3 protein: CASSSLTDYNEKLFF
clone size: NA; D gene: NA; J gene: TRBJ1-3; V gene: TRBV4-1; CDR3 DNA: TGCGCCAGCAGCCAAGTCGGCGGGAGAGGAAACACCATATATTTT; CDR3 protein: CASSQVGGRGNTIYF
clone size: NA; D gene: NA; J gene: TRBJ1-4; V gene: TRBV27; CDR3 DNA: TGTGCCAGCAGCGGGAACAGTCCTAATGAAAAACTGTTTTTT; CDR3 protein: CASSGNSPNEKLFF
clone size: NA; D gene: TRBD2; J gene: TRBJ2-6; V gene: TRBV7-8; CDR3 DNA: TGTGCCAGCAGCTTAAATACCGGGGGGGAACCCGGGGCCAACGTCCTGACTTTC; CDR3 protein: CASSLNTGGEPGANVLTF
clone size: NA; D gene: NA; J gene: TRBJ2-5; V gene: TRBV9; CDR3 DNA: TGTGCCAGCAGCGCTGGAGGGTCCCAAGAGACCCAGTACTTC; CDR3 protein: CASSAGGSQETQYF
clone size: NA; D gene: NA; J gene: TRBJ2-7; V gene: TRBV4-2; CDR3 DNA: TGTGCCAGCAGCCAAGATAACTTAGGGGGTTTCGACGAGCAGTACTTC; CDR3 protein: CASSQDNLGGFDEQYF
clone size: NA; D gene: TRBD2; J gene: TRBJ2-3; V gene: TRBV6-4; CDR3 DNA: TGTGCCAGCAGTGAGCGGGAGGGCAACACAGATACGCAGTATTTT; CDR3 protein: CASSEREGNTDTQYF
clone size: NA; D gene: TRBD2; J gene: TRBJ2-3; V gene: TRBV7-8; CDR3 DNA: TGTGCCAGCAGCTTAGCGGGAGGGATGAGACGCACAGATACGCAGTATTTT; CDR3 protein: CASSLAGGMRRTDTQYF
clone size: NA; D gene: NA; J gene: TRBJ2-1; V gene: TRBV9; CDR3 DNA: TGTGCCAGCAGCGGACTTTTAGGGCCTGGGTACAATGAGCAGTTCTTC; CDR3 protein: CASSGLLGPGYNEQFF
clone size: NA; D gene: TRBD2; J gene: TRBJ2-1; V gene: TRBV28; CDR3 DNA: TGTGCCAGCAGTTCCCCACTAGCGGTAGATTACAATGAGCAGTTCTTC; CDR3 protein: CASSSPLAVDYNEQFF
clone size: once; D gene: TRBD2; J gene: TRBJ2-5; V gene: TRBV10-3; CDR3 DNA: TGTGCCATCAGTGAAGGGACTAGCGGGAGTGGAGAGACCCAGTACTTC; CDR3 protein: CAISEGTSGSGETQYF
clone size: NA; D gene: NA; J gene: TRBJ1-5; V gene: TRBV4-1; CDR3 DNA: TGCGCCAGCAGCCAAAGGACACCGGTGGGCAATCAGCCCCAGCATTTT; CDR3 protein: CASSQRTPVGNQPQHF
clone size: NA; D gene: NA; J gene: TRBJ1-5; V gene: TRBV29-1; CDR3 DNA: TGCAGCGTTGGGTATAGGGCGAATCAGCCCCAGCATTTT; CDR3 protein: CSVGYRANQPQHF
clone size: NA; D gene: NA; J gene: TRBJ2-3; V gene: TRBV11-2; CDR3 DNA: TGTGCCAGCAGCGAAGAGGGACACCTTCTCACAGATACGCAGTATTTT; CDR3 protein: CASSEEGHLLTDTQYF
clone size: NA; D gene: NA; J gene: TRBJ1-2; V gene: TRBV19; CDR3 DNA: TGTGCCAGTAGTATAATGGGGAATGGCTACACCTTC; CDR3 protein: CASSIMGNGYTF
clone size: NA; D gene: TRBD2; J gene: TRBJ2-3; V gene: TRBV7-2; CDR3 DNA: TGTGCCAGCAGCTTATTAGCGGGAGGACCAGATACGCAGTATTTT; CDR3 protein: CASSLLAGGPDTQYF
clone size: NA; D gene: NA; J gene: TRBJ2-2; V gene: TRBV9; CDR3 DNA: TGTGCCAGCAGCGTAGGAGGAGTCCTCGGGGAGCTGTTTTTT; CDR3 protein: CASSVGGVLGELFF
clone size: NA; D gene: TRBD2; J gene: TRBJ2-7; V gene: TRBV19; CDR3 DNA: TGTGCCAGTAGTCCCGGGACTAGCGGGAGGTACTACGAGCAGTACTTC; CDR3 protein: CASSPGTSGRYYEQYF
clone size: NA; D gene: NA; J gene: TRBJ2-7; V gene: TRBV2; CDR3 DNA: TGTGCCAGCAGGTCGGACTGGAAGTCTGAGCAGTACTTC; CDR3 protein: CASRSDWKSEQYF
clone size: NA; D gene: NA; J gene: TRBJ1-5; V gene: TRBV30; CDR3 DNA: TGTGCCTGGAGTCTCGGAACAGCGGGGCATCAGCCCCAGCATTTT; CDR3 protein: CAWSLGTAGHQPQHF
clone size: NA; D gene: TRBD2; J gene: TRBJ2-3; V gene: TRBV9; CDR3 DNA: TGTGCCAGCAGCGTAGCTTATAGCGGGAGCGCAGATACGCAGTATTTT; CDR3 protein: CASSVAYSGSADTQYF
clone size: NA; D gene: TRBD1; J gene: TRBJ2-2; V gene: TRBV19; CDR3 DNA: TGTGCCAGCAACCCGACAGGGCCGAACACCGGGGAGCTGTTTTTT; CDR3 protein: CASNPTGPNTGELFF
clone size: NA; D gene: TRBD2; J gene: TRBJ2-3; V gene: TRBV27; CDR3 DNA: TGTGCCAGCAGAGCGGGAGAGGCAGATACGCAGTATTTT; CDR3 protein: CASRAGEADTQYF
clone size: NA; D gene: NA; J gene: TRBJ2-7; V gene: TRBV29-1; CDR3 DNA: TGCAGCGTCCGAGGGGGGGCCCTAACCTACGAGCAGTACTTC; CDR3 protein: CSVRGGALTYEQYF
clone size: NA; D gene: NA; J gene: TRBJ1-1; V gene: TRBV5-6; CDR3 DNA: TGTGCCAGCAGCCCGAGTGGGGTCGGGCTAAGGAACACTGAAGCTTTCTTT; CDR3 protein: CASSPSGVGLRNTEAFF
clone size: NA; D gene: TRBD2; J gene: TRBJ2-3; V gene: TRBV29-1; CDR3 DNA: TGCAGCGTTTCGGGTTTGAGACTAGCTCAAGAGGGCACAGATACGCAGTATTTT; CDR3 protein: CSVSGLRLAQEGTDTQYF